This T cell receptor beta chain emerged from a study of B cell selection in AIRE deficiency. Regulatory T cells were sorted as CD4+CD25hiCD127low/negative cells. Libraries were prepared by immunoSEQ multiplex PCR; TCRdb keeps only in-frame clonotypes and omits some of them. In the table there are 11,000 to 15,000 clones, more than 85% of which are singletons. General study results and limits: CDR3s were shorter in shared Treg sequences, reflecting few non-templated nucleotide insertions. Approximately 31% of healthy-shared Treg sequences were found among patient Tconv cells. Of over 3,500 shared Treg TCRbeta sequences, roughly 32% were healthy-only, approximately 9% patient-only. Patient Tconv and Treg cells showed healthy-like TCRBV usage, CDR3 length, diversity.

On this clone: Antigen unknown.

What was sequenced was Tregs sorted from PBMCs. This clonotype originated in a human donor with AIRE deficiency.

CDR3 nucleotide sequence: TGTGCCACCAGGGGCAGGGGTCCTGGAAACACCATATATTTT. This gives the protein CATRGRGPGNTIYF. The rearrangement links TRBV6-1 to TRBJ1-3; D might be TRBD1 (6 bases). Germline CDR1 is MNHNS and CDR2 is SASEGT. This CDR3 region has 14 residues. The V gene lost 10 bases and the J gene lost 2 bases, with 15 bases spanning the gap.